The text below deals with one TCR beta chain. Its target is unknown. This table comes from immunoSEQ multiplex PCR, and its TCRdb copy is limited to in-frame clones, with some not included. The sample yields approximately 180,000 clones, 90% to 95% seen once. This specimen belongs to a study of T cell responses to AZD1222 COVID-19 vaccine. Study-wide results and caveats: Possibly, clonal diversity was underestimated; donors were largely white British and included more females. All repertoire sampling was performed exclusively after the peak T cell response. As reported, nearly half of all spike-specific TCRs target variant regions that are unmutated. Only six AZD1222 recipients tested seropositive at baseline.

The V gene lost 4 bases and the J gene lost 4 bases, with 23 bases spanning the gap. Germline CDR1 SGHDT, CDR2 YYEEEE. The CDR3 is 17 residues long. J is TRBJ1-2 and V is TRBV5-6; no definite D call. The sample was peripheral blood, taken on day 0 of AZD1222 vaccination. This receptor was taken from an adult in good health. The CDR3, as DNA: TGTGCCAGCAGCCGTCCCGAATTTCGGAGCCTCCCCTATGGCTACACCTTC. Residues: CASSRPEFRSLPYGYTF.